The clone carrying this TCR beta chain was counted between two and nine times. Its antigen is still unknown. These data come from a study of human T cells and chemical hapten exposure. Time point described: pre-sensitization, week 0. The treatment is: therapeutic diphenylcyclopropenone sensitization with weekly scalp DPC. What the library attached to individual cDNA molecules were unique molecular identifiers. TCRdb used MiXCR to reprocess the RACE reads, holding one entry per CDR3 protein. The sample yields approximately 180,000 distinct CDR3 sequences, 30% seen once. Findings and limits, study-wide: Expanded TCR counts at PT1 went up together with patch test score, a positive correlation. Compared with pre-sensitization or healthy control sets, expanded TCRs clustered more.

The CDR3 sequence is 15 residues long. Looked up from germline, CDR1 is DFQATT and CDR2 is SNEGSKA (reference sequence). The V end was cut by 0 bases, the J end by 6 bases, with 17 bases between. The sequence came from a woman aged 25-40 years with alopecia areata. Some clones in this sample may be carry-over from other donors' samples. The source was whole blood, collected in connection with sensitization to the hapten diphenylcyclopropenone (DPC). The J gene is TRBJ1-2, the V gene TRBV20-1; D possibly corresponds to TRBD1 (6 bases). The CDR3 region is CSARDPQGREDGYTF. CDR3 nucleotide sequence: TGCAGTGCTAGAGATCCCCAGGGGCGCGAGGATGGCTACACCTTC.